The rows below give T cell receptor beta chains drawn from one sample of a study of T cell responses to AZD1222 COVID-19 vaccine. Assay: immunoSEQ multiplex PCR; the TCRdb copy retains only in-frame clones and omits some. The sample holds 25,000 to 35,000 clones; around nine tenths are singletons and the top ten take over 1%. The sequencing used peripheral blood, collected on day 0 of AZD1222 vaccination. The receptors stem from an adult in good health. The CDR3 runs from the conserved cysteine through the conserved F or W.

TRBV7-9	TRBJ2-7	CASSPQARSYEQYF
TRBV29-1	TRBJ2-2	CSVSGGRVPGELFF
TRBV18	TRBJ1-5	CASSTGGEGQPQHF
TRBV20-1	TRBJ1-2	CSASEALVTF
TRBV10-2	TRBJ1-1	CASSEVGSEGGTEAFF
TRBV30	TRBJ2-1	CAWSRTSGTYNEQFF
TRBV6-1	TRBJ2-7	CASSEDDRNYEQYF
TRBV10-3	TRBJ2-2	CAISETGPGELFF
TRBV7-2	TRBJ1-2	CASSLVVGTNYGYTF
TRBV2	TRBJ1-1	CASRPPLTGTVNTEAFF
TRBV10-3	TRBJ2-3	CAISPGEDTQYF
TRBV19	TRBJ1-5	CASSGGRGRNQPQHF
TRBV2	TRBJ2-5	CASTRAGGANKYF
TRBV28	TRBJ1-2	CASSPRDSSYTF
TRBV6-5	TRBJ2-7	CASSRDRQYF
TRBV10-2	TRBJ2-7	CASSAGLYEQYF
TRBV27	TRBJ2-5	CASSLWPSPRGVQETQYF
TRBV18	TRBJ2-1	CASSPSFTSGNYNEQFF
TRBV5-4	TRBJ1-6	CASSNRGQGVGSPLHF
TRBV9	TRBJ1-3	CASSVGGPPGNTIYF